These 29 T cell receptor beta chains came from one sample sequenced in a study of blood T cell repertoires in COVID-19. Assay used: immunoSEQ multiplex PCR; TCRdb lists only in-frame clones, some missing. The data contain approximately 300,000 clones, roughly nine tenths of them singletons. The specimen was PBMCs or T cells enriched from blood (not recorded which). The receptors were gathered from a woman in her late teens or twenties who had recovered from COVID-19.

The CDR3: CASSPRGEAFF. In DNA, the CDR3 is TGTGCCAGCAGTCCACGGGGTGAAGCTTTCTTT. The chain employs TRBV12-3 or TRBV12-4 and TRBJ1-1; no clear D gene. Deletions cut 5 bases from V and 7 bases from J, with 8 bases between. The CDR3 sequence is 11 residues long.

The genes are TRBV12-3 or TRBV12-4 and TRBJ1-1, with D possibly matching TRBD1 (6 bases). Trimming cost V 6 bases and J 8 bases, with 13 bases left between them. The CDR3 totals 12 residues. In nucleotides, the CDR3 is TGTGCCAGCAGGCCGGACAGCAGCGAAGCTTTCTTT. Residues: CASRPDSSEAFF.

The chain couples TRBV5-6 to TRBJ1-6; D might be TRBD1 (6 bases). Trimming shortened V by 4 bases and J by 7 bases, and 18 bases separated the two germline ends. The germline gives CDR1 SGHDT, CDR2 YYEEEE. The CDR3 is 16 amino acids. DNA for the CDR3: TGTGCCAGCAGCCAAGGACAGTGGGTTTGGAATTCACCCCTCCACTTT. This encodes CASSQGQWVWNSPLHF. Supplemented by reference TRBV5-6 and TRBJ1-6, the full variable domain reads DAGVTQSPTHLIKTRGQQVTLRCSPKSGHDTVSWYQQALGQGPQFIFQYYEEEERQRGNFPDRFSGHQFPNYSSELNVNALLLGDSALYLCASSQGQWVWNSPLHFGNGTRLTVT.

The V call is TRBV5-6, the J call TRBJ2-7, with 13 nucleotides matching TRBD2. Trimming removed 3 bases from V and 11 bases from J; junction bases left unmatched: 8. The CDR3 runs to 14 residues. In germline, CDR1 is SGHDT, CDR2 YYEEEE. CDR3 DNA: TGTGCCAGCAGCTCAGGACTAGCGGGAGTTAAGAAGTACTTC. Translating gives CASSSGLAGVKKYF.

This clone was detected a few times. V is TRBV4-2 and J is TRBJ1-3; D not certain. Trimming removed 2 bases at V and 8 bases at J, with 16 bases between. CDR3 length: 15 amino acids. Looked up from germline, CDR1 is LGHNA and CDR2 is YNFKEQ. For the CDR3, the DNA is TGTGCCAGCAGCCAAACCGGTCCCCGCCAGGACACCATATATTTT. Translating it yields CASSQTGPRQDTIYF.

The chain recombines TRBV10-3 with TRBJ2-7; 8 positions match TRBD2. In germline, CDR1 is ENHRY, CDR2 SYGVKD. J gave up 2 bases and V 11 bases, and 5 bases lay outside the gene matches. The length of the CDR3 is 12 residues. The CDR3, as DNA: TGTGCCGGGGGACTAGGTACCTACGAGCAGTACTTC. It codes for CAGGLGTYEQYF.

The table lists this clone with a count of one. J is TRBJ1-1 and V is TRBV5-6; D is undetermined. CDR3 size: 15 residues. Germline-derived CDR1 and CDR2 are SGHDT and YYEEEE. V gave up 3 bases and J gave up 2 bases, with 14 bases separating them. CDR3 DNA sequence: TGTGCCAGCAGCTCCCCCCGTCCGCGAAACACTGAAGCTTTCTTT. It codes for CASSSPRPRNTEAFF. The variable domain in full, completed from reference TRBV5-6 and TRBJ1-1, reads DAGVTQSPTHLIKTRGQQVTLRCSPKSGHDTVSWYQQALGQGPQFIFQYYEEEERQRGNFPDRFSGHQFPNYSSELNVNALLLGDSALYLCASSSPRPRNTEAFFGQGTRLTVV.

The chain joins TRBV7-9 to TRBJ2-5; possible D gene TRBD1, 5 bases. V was shortened by 2 bases and J by 2 bases, with 12 bases between the two germline ends. This CDR3 comprises 15 residues. CDR1 is SEHNR and CDR2 is FQNEAQ in the germline V gene (reference sequence). This chain's CDR3 is CASSLPLRTQETQYF. DNA for the CDR3: TGTGCCAGCAGCTTACCGTTGAGGACACAAGAGACCCAGTACTTC.

In this sample, this clone turned up once. The V call is TRBV27, the J call TRBJ2-3; D uncertain. CDR3 length: 14 amino acids. Trimming shortened V by 2 bases and J by 2 bases, and 8 bases separated the two germline ends. The germline CDR1 and CDR2 sequences are MNHEY and SMNVEV (reference sequence). CDR3 loop: CASSLGTTTDTQYF. The CDR3 region has the DNA TGTGCCAGCAGTTTAGGCACTACCACAGATACGCAGTATTTT.

V usage is TRBV3-1 (or the pseudogene TRBV3-2) and J usage is TRBJ2-1, with 7 bases aligning to TRBD1. Germline CDR1 reads LGHDT; CDR2 reads YNNKEL (reference sequence). J was trimmed by 4 bases and V by 2 bases; bases with no gene match: 5. This CDR3 is 15 amino acids long. As DNA, the CDR3 is TGTGCCAGCAGCCAACAGGGGGTTCGGTACAATGAGCAGTTCTTC. It encodes CASSQQGVRYNEQFF.

V gene TRBV25-1 combines with J gene TRBJ1-3; no clear D gene. Germline V gives CDR1 MGHDK, CDR2 SYGVNS. The V end was cut by 8 bases, the J end by 2 bases, with 4 bases between. The CDR3 runs to 11 residues. CDR3 coding DNA: TGTGCCAGCGGCCCTGGAAACACCATATATTTT. Its translation: CASGPGNTIYF.

The V call is TRBV9, the J call TRBJ2-2, with 9 bases matching TRBD2. Germline loops: CDR1 SGDLS, CDR2 YYNGEE. V shed 6 bases, J shed 5 bases, and the junction held 5 bases outside the gene matches. This CDR3 is 14 amino acids long. This chain's CDR3 is CASNSGRSTGELFF. In DNA, the CDR3 is TGTGCCAGCAATAGCGGGAGAAGTACCGGGGAGCTGTTTTTT.

This chain connects TRBV2 to TRBJ2-7; 14 bases are shared with TRBD2. V gave up 9 bases and J gave up 0 bases; unmatched junction bases: 10. Germline CDR1 and CDR2: SNHLY and FYNNEI. The CDR3 loop spans 17 amino acids. DNA for the CDR3: TGTGCCAGTGTTAGGGGACTAGCGGGAGCCTACTCCTACGAGCAGTACTTC. Amino acid sequence: CASVRGLAGAYSYEQYF.

V and J are TRBV9 and TRBJ2-7, with 7 bases matching TRBD1. Germline CDR1 SGDLS, CDR2 YYNGEE. The CDR3 contains 15 residues. The trim removed 4 bases at V and 4 bases at J, leaving 11 bases unmatched. CDR3 loop: CASSSREQGYYEQYF. The CDR3 DNA reads as TGTGCCAGCAGCTCCCGAGAACAGGGGTATTACGAGCAGTACTTC. The variable domain in full, completed from reference TRBV9 and TRBJ2-7, reads DSGVTQTPKHLITATGQRVTLRCSPRSGDLSVYWYQQSLDQGLQFLIQYYNGEERAKGNILERFSAQQFPDLHSELNLSSLELGDSALYFCASSSREQGYYEQYFGPGTRLTVT.

The V gene is TRBV7-2, the J gene TRBJ1-2; D gene unclear. Trimming removed 1 base at V and 5 bases at J, with 11 bases between. This CDR3 is 14 amino acids long. Per germline, CDR1 SGHTA and CDR2 FQGNSA. The CDR3: CASSLVATGYGYTF. CDR3 DNA: TGTGCCAGCAGCTTAGTGGCGACGGGATATGGCTACACCTTC. Combining the CDR3 with reference TRBV7-2 and TRBJ1-2 gives the whole variable domain GAGVSQSPSNKVTEKGKDVELRCDPISGHTALYWYRQSLGQGLEFLIYFQGNSAPDKSGLPSDRFSAERTGGSVSTLTIQRTQQEDSAVYLCASSLVATGYGYTFGSGTRLTVV.

The chain recombines TRBV2 with TRBJ1-2; D is ambiguous. The CDR3 totals 14 residues. Trimming removed 2 bases from V and 7 bases from J, with 14 bases in between. Germline CDR1 is SNHLY and CDR2 is FYNNEI. The DNA for the CDR3 is TGTGCCAGCAGTGAATGGCCCCGTAGCCTTGGCTACACCTTC. Amino acids: CASSEWPRSLGYTF.

The V and J genes are TRBV5-5 and TRBJ1-2; 8 bases are a match to TRBD1. The V gene's germline CDR1 is SGHKS and CDR2 YYEKEE (reference sequence). The V segment lost 1 base and the J segment 2 bases; nucleotides outside the gene matches: 4. This CDR3 contains 15 residues. The CDR3 loop is CASSLTWTGNYGYTF. Written as DNA, the CDR3 is TGTGCCAGCAGCTTGACCTGGACAGGGAACTATGGCTACACCTTC.

This clone was counted once. The chain carries TRBV4-1 and TRBJ2-1, with D possibly TRBD1 on 5 matching bases. The CDR3 spans 16 residues. CDR1 and CDR2 from the germline V gene are MGHRA and YSYEKL. Trimming shortened V by 0 bases and J by 2 bases, and 11 bases separated the two germline ends. Written as DNA, the CDR3 is TGCGCCAGCAGCCAAGATCCCCCAGGGACCTACAATGAGCAGTTCTTC. It translates to CASSQDPPGTYNEQFF.

V gene TRBV3-1 (or the pseudogene TRBV3-2) combines with J gene TRBJ2-5; perhaps TRBD2 as D (6 bases). This CDR3 region has 13 residues. Germline CDR1 reads LGHDT; CDR2 reads YNNKEL (reference sequence). V lost 6 bases, J lost 5 bases, and 13 bases lay in between. This CDR3 is CASSPGGLETQYF. In DNA, the CDR3 is TGTGCCAGCAGTCCTGGGGGGTTGGAGACCCAGTACTTC.

This chain connects TRBV24-1 to TRBJ1-1; 8 nucleotides align to TRBD1. Trimming at V came to 0 bases and at J to 3 bases, leaving 5 bases not matched to a gene. CDR3 length equals 16 residues. Germline CDR1 is KGHDR and CDR2 is SFDVKD. CDR3 sequence: CATSDLGDRPDTEAFF. The CDR3, as DNA: TGTGCCACCAGTGATTTGGGGGACAGGCCTGACACTGAAGCTTTCTTT.

The genes are TRBV30 and TRBJ1-1, with D uncertain. V gave up 6 bases and J gave up 2 bases, with 19 bases separating them. Per the germline V gene, CDR1 is GTSNPN and CDR2 is SVGIG (reference sequence). CDR3 length: 15 amino acids. The CDR3 sequence is CACPAAKSGNTEAFF. The CDR3, as DNA: TGTGCCTGTCCCGCCGCCAAATCGGGAAACACTGAAGCTTTCTTT.

The gene calls are TRBV7-2 and TRBJ1-2; no reliable D call. The ends were cut back, 2 bases at V and 8 bases at J, with 21 bases in the middle. Germline V gene sequence: CDR1 SGHTA, CDR2 FQGNSA. The CDR3 length is 16 residues. The CDR3 coding sequence is TGTGCCAGCAGCTTATTTGACACAATCCTCGGAAGGGGCTACACCTTC. Its protein product is CASSLFDTILGRGYTF.

This sequence joins TRBV15 and TRBJ1-1; D is unclear. Germline assignment: CDR1 LNHNV and CDR2 YYDKDF (reference sequence). The length of the CDR3 is 15 residues. Trimming removed 5 bases from V and 5 bases from J, with 18 bases in between. CDR3 DNA sequence: TGTGCCACCAGCCACCGCCGGTCGTATCTTACTGAAGCTTTCTTT. The encoded protein is CATSHRRSYLTEAFF.

The rearrangement uses TRBV28 and TRBJ2-5; TRBD2 matches 13 bases. The CDR3 length is 16 residues. The V and J ends lost 5 bases and 5 bases, in that order; junction bases with no gene match: 8. Germline loops: CDR1 MDHEN, CDR2 SYDVKM. CDR3 sequence reads: CASSGLAGVARETQYF. CDR3 coding DNA: TGTGCCAGCAGTGGACTAGCGGGAGTAGCACGGGAGACCCAGTACTTC.

This sequence joins TRBV11-3 and TRBJ2-5, with D possibly TRBD2 on 7 matching bases. V was pared by 4 bases and J by 1 base, with 16 bases between. From germline, CDR1 is SGHNT and CDR2 YENEEA. The CDR3 runs to 16 residues. The CDR3 loop is CASSSVLRGAQETQYF. CDR3 sequence (DNA): TGTGCCAGCAGCTCAGTCCTCCGGGGGGCCCAAGAGACCCAGTACTTC. The complete variable domain, with remaining parts taken from reference TRBV11-3 and TRBJ2-5, reads EAGVVQSPRYKIIEKKQPVAFWCNPISGHNTLYWYLQNLGQGPELLIRYENEEAVDDSQLPKDRFSAERLKGVDSTLKIQPAELGDSAVYLCASSSVLRGAQETQYFGPGTRLLVL.

The V and J genes are TRBV14 and TRBJ1-2; 7 nucleotides agree with TRBD1. Germline trimming cut 4 bases from V and 2 bases from J; bases unmatched to any gene: 1. Germline V lookup: CDR1 SGHDN, CDR2 FVKESK. The CDR3 totals 13 residues. CDR3 DNA: TGTGCCAGCAGCCTGGACAGGAACTATGGCTACACCTTC. This sequence encodes CASSLDRNYGYTF.

The rearrangement links TRBV14 to TRBJ2-7; 9 positions match TRBD2. This CDR3 contains 17 residues. J gave up 6 bases and V 1 base, and 13 bases lay outside the gene matches. Germline lookup yields CDR1 SGHDN and CDR2 FVKESK. The CDR3 loop reads CASSQVGVAGGPGEQYF. The CDR3 DNA reads TGTGCCAGCAGCCAAGTCGGCGTGGCGGGAGGGCCAGGCGAGCAGTACTTC.

The chain is built from TRBV14 and TRBJ2-6; D uncertain. Looked up from germline, CDR1 is SGHDN and CDR2 is FVKESK. The V end was cut by 0 bases, the J end by 4 bases, with 7 bases between. The CDR3 covers 15 residues. The CDR3 nucleotides are TGTGCCAGCAGCCAAGACCAGTGGGGGGCCAACGTCCTGACTTTC. It yields the protein CASSQDQWGANVLTF.

V is TRBV2 and J is TRBJ1-4; TRBD1 is a possible D gene (6 bases). V was trimmed by 6 bases and J by 1 base, leaving 9 bases between them. CDR3 length: 14 amino acids. Germline assignment: CDR1 SNHLY and CDR2 FYNNEI. The CDR3 region is CASRPRGTNEKLFF. The CDR3 DNA follows: TGTGCCAGCAGACCCAGGGGAACTAATGAAAAACTGTTTTTT.